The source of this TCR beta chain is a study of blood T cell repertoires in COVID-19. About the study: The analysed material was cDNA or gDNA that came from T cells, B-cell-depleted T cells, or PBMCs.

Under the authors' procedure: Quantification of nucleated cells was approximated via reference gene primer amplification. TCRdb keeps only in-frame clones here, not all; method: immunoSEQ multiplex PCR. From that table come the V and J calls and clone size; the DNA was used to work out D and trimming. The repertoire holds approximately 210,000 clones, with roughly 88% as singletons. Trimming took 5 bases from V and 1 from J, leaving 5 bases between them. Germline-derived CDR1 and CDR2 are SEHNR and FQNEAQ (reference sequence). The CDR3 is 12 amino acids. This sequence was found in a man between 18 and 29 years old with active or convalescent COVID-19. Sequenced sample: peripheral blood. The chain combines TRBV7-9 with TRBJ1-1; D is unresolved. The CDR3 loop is CASSPENTEAFF. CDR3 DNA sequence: TGTGCCAGCAGCCCAGAGAACACTGAAGCTTTCTTT.